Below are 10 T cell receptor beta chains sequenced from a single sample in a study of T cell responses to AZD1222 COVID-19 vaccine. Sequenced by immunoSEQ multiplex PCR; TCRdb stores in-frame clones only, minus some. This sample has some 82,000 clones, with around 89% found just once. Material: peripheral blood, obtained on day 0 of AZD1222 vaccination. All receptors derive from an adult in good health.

CDR3 loop: CASSPHGDGGPYGYTF. The CDR3 DNA is TGTGCCAGCTCACCACATGGGGACGGGGGTCCCTATGGCTACACCTTC. The V gene is TRBV18, the J gene TRBJ1-2, with TRBD1 as a possible D gene (5 bases). V dropped 1 base and J dropped 4 bases, with 16 bases sitting between them. The CDR3 is 16 residues long. Germline-derived CDR1 and CDR2 are KGHSH and LQKENI.

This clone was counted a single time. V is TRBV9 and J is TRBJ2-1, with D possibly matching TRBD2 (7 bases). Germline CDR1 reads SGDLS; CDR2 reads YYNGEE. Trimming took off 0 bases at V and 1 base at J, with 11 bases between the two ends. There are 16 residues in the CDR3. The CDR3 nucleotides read TGTGCCAGCAGCGTAGACGGGGGGCTATCCTACAATGAGCAGTTCTTC. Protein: CASSVDGGLSYNEQFF.

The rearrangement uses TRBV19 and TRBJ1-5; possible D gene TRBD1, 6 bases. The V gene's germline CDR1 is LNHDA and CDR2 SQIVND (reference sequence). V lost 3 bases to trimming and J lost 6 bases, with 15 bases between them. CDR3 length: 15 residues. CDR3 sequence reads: CASSMGSTGRQPQHF. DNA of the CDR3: TGTGCCAGTAGTATGGGCTCGACAGGACGTCAGCCCCAGCATTTT. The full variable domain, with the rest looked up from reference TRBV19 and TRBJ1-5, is DGGITQSPKYLFRKEGQNVTLSCEQNLNHDAMYWYRQDPGQGLRLIYYSQIVNDFQKGDIAEGYSVSREKKESFPLTVTSAQKNPTAFYLCASSMGSTGRQPQHFGDGTRLSIL.

CDR3 sequence (DNA): TGTGCCAGCAGCGCCCCACGGGACAGGGGATCCTACGAGCAGTACTTC. Amino acids: CASSAPRDRGSYEQYF. The chain combines TRBV28 with TRBJ2-7; TRBD1 aligns across 10 bases. The germline gives CDR1 MDHEN, CDR2 SYDVKM. Losses at the gene ends were 6 bases for V and 1 base for J; bases not matched to a gene: 9. The CDR3 is 16 amino acids.

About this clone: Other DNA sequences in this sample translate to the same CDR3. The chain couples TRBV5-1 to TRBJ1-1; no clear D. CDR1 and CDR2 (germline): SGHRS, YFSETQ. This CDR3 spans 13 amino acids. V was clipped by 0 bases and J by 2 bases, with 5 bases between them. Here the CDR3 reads CASSLVVNTEAFF. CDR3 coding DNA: TGCGCCAGCAGCTTGGTAGTAAACACTGAAGCTTTCTTT.

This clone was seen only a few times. CDR3 in DNA: TGTGCCAGCAGTTACGGGACATTGAACACTGAAGCTTTCTTT. Translating it yields CASSYGTLNTEAFF. The chain recombines TRBV6-5 with TRBJ1-1; TRBD1 is a possible D gene (6 bases). V was clipped by 2 bases and J by 0 bases, with 7 bases between them. The CDR3 extends over 14 amino acids. CDR1 is MNHEY and CDR2 is SVGAGI in the germline V gene.

In DNA form, the CDR3 reads TGTGCCAGCAGTGAAGAGAGGTTGAACACTGAAGCTTTCTTT. It translates to CASSEERLNTEAFF. The chain links TRBV2 to TRBJ1-1; unclear D gene. Germline V gives CDR1 SNHLY, CDR2 FYNNEI. The V end was cut by 1 base, the J end by 0 bases, with 6 bases between. The CDR3 is 14 amino acids.

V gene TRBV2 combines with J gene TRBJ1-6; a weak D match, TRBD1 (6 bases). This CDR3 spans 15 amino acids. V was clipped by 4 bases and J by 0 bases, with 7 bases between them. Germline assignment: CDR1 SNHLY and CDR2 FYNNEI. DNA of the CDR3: TGTGCCAGCAGTGTACAGGGCTCCTATAATTCACCCCTCCACTTT. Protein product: CASSVQGSYNSPLHF. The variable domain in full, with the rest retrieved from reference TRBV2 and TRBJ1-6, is EPEVTQTPSHQVTQMGQEVILRCVPISNHLYFYWYRQILGQKVEFLVSFYNNEISEKSEIFDDQFSVERPDGSNFTLKIRSTKLEDSAMYFCASSVQGSYNSPLHFGNGTRLTVT.

In nucleotides, the CDR3 is TGTGCCACATGCCGGGACGGCTCCTACGAGCAGTACTTC. Amino acid sequence: CATCRDGSYEQYF. This rearrangement joins TRBV6-5 to TRBJ2-7; perhaps D is TRBD1 or TRBD2 (5 bases each). CDR1 is MNHEY, CDR2 SVGAGI, per germline. The ends were cut back, 10 bases at V and 0 bases at J, with 13 bases in the middle. The CDR3 spans 13 residues.

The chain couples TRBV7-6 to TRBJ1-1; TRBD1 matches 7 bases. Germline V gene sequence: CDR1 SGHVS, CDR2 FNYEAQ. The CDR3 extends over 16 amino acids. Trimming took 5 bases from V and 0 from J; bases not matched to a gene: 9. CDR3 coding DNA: TGTGCCAGCAGCCTCAGACAGGGTGGGGTGAACACTGAAGCTTTCTTT. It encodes CASSLRQGGVNTEAFF.